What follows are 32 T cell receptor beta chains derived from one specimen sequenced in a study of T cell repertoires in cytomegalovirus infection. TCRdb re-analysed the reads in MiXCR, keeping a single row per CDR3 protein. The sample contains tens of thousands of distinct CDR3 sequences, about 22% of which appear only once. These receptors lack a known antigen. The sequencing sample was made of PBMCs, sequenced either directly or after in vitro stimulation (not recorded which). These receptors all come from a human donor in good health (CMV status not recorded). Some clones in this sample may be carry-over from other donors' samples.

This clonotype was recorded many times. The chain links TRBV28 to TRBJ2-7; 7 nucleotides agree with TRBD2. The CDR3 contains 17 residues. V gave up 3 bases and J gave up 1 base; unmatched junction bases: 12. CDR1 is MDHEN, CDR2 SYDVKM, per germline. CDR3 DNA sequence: TGTGCCAGCAGTTTGGGGGAGGGCCCTCAGCGTTCCTACGAGCAGTACGTC. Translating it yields CASSLGEGPQRSYEQYV.

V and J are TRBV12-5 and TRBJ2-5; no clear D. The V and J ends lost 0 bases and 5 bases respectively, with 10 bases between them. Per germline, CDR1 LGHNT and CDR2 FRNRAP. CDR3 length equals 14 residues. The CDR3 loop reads CASGLVNPPETQYF. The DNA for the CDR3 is TGTGCTAGTGGTTTGGTCAACCCCCCGGAGACCCAGTACTTC.

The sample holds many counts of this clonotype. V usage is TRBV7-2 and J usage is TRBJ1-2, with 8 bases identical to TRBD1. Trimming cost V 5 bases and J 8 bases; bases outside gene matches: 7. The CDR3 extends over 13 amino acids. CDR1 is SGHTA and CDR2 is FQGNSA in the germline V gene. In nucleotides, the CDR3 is TGTGCCAGCAGCCCCCGACAGGGGAGCGGCTACACCTTC. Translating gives CASSPRQGSGYTF.

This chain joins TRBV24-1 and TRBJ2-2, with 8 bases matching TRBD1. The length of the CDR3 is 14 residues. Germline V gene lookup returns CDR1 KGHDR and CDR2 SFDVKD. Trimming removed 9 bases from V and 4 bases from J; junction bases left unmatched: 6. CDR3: CATHPGQGTGELFF. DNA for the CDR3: TGTGCCACCCACCCTGGACAGGGCACCGGGGAGCTGTTTTTT.

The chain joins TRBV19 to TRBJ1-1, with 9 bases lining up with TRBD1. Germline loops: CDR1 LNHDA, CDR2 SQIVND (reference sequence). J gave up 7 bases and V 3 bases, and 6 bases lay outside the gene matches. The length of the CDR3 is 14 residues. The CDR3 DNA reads TGTGCCAGTAGTATGGGGGACAGGGCCGGTGAAGCTTTCTTT. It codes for CASSMGDRAGEAFF.

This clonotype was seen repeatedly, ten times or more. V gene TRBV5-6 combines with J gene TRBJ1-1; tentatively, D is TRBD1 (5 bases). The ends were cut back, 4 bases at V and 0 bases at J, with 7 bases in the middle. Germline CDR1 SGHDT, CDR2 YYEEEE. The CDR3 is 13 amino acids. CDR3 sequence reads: CASSDRMNTEAFF. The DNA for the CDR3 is TGTGCCAGCAGCGACAGAATGAACACTGAAGCTTTCTTT.

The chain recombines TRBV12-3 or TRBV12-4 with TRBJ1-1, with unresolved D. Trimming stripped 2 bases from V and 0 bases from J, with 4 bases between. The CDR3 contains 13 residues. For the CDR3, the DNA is TGTGCCAGCAGTTTAATCTTGAACACTGAAGCTTTCTTT. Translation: CASSLILNTEAFF.

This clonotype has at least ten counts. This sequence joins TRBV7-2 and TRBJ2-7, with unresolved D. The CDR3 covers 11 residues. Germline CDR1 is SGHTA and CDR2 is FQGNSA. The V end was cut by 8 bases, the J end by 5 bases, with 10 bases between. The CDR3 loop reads CASGPLDEQYF. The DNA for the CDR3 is TGTGCCAGCGGACCGCTGGACGAGCAGTACTTC.

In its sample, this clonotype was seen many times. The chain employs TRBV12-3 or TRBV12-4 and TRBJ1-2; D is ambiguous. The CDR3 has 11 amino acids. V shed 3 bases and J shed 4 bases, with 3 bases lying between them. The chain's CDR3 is CASSFGYGYTF. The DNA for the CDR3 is TGTGCCAGCAGTTTTGGCTATGGCTACACCTTC.

The CDR3 spells CASSNQGGPHADEAFF. CDR3 in DNA: TGTGCCAGCAGTAACCAGGGGGGACCCCATGCCGATGAAGCTTTCTTT. The chain uses TRBV6-5 and TRBJ1-1; 7 bases match TRBD1. Germline V gene sequence: CDR1 MNHEY, CDR2 SVGAGI. The CDR3 runs 16 residues. The V and J ends lost 5 bases and 7 bases, in that order; junction bases with no gene match: 16.

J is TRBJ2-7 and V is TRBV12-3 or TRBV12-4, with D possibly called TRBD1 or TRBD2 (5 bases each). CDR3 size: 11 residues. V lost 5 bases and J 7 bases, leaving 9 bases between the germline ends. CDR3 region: CASSIGGEQYV. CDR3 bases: TGTGCCAGCAGTATTGGGGGAGAGCAGTACGTC.

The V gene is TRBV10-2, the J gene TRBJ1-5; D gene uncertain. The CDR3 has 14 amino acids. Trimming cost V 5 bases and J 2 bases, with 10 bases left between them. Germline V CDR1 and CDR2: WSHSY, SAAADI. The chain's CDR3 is CASSPVLGNQPQHF. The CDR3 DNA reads TGCGCCAGCAGTCCAGTGCTGGGCAATCAGCCCCAGCATTTT.

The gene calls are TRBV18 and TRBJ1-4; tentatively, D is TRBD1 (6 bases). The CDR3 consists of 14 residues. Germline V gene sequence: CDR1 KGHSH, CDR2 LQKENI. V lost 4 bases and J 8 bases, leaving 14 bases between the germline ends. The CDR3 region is CASSLAGAREKLFF. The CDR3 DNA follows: TGTGCCAGCTCACTGGCGGGGGCGAGAGAAAAACTGTTTTTT.

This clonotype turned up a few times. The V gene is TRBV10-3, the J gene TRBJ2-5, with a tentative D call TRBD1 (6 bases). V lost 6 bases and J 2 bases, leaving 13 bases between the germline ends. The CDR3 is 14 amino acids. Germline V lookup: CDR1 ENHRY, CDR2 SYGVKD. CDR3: CAIRRTATQETQYF. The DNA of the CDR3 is TGTGCCATCAGGAGGACAGCAACGCAAGAGACCCAGTACTTC.

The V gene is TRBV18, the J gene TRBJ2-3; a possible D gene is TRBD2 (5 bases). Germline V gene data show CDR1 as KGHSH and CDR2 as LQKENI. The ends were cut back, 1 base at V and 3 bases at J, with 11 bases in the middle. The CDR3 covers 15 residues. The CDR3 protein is CASSPRTGTTDTQYF. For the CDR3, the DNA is TGTGCCAGCTCACCACGTACGGGAACGACAGATACGCAGTATTTT.

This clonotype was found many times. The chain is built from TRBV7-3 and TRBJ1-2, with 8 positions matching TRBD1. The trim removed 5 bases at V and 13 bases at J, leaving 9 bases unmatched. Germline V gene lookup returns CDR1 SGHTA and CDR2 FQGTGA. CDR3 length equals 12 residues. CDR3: CASSILRGPATF. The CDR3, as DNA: TGTGCCAGCAGCATCCTCAGGGGGCCTGCCACCTTC.

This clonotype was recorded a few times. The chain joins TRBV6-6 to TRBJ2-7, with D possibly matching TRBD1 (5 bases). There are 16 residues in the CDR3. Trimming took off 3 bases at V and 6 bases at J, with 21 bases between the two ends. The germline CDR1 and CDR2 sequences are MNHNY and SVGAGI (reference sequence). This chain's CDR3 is CASSYYVRKGKVEQYV. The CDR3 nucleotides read TGTGCCAGCAGTTATTATGTCCGGAAGGGGAAAGTCGAGCAGTACGTC.

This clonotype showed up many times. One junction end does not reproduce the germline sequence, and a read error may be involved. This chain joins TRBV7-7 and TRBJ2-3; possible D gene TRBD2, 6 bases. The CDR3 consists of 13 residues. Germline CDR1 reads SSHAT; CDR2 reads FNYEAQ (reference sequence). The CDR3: CASSPGGVDTQYF. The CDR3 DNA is TGTGCTAGCAGCCCCGGCGGGGTGGATACGCAGTATTTT.

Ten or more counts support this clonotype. The CDR3 is CASSLQLAGGGEQFF. In nucleotides, the CDR3 is TGTGCCAGCAGCTTACAACTAGCGGGAGGTGGTGAGCAGTTCTTC. V is TRBV7-2 and J is TRBJ2-1; 12 bases line up with TRBD2. The ends lost 2 bases at V and 9 bases at J; junction bases unmatched: 5. CDR1 and CDR2 (germline): SGHTA, FQGNSA. CDR3 length: 15 residues.

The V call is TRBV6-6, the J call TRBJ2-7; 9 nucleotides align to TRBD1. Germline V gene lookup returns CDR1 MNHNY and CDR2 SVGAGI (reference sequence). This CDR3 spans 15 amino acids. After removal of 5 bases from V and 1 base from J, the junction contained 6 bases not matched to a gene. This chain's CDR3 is CASSETGTGSYEQYF. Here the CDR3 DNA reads TGTGCCAGCAGTGAGACCGGGACAGGGTCCTACGAGCAGTACTTC.

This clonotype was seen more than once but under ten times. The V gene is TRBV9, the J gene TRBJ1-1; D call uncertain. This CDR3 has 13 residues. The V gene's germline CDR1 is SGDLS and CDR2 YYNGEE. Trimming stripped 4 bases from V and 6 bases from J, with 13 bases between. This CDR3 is CASSPRGWAEAFF. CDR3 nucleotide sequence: TGTGCCAGCAGCCCCCGAGGATGGGCTGAAGCTTTCTTT.

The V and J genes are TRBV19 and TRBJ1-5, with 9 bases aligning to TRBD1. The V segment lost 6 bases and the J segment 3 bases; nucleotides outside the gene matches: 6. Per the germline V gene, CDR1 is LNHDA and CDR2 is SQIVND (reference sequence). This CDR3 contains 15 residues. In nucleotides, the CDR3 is TGTGCCAGTAGGCGGGACAGGGCTTACAATCAGCCCCAGCATTTT. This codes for CASRRDRAYNQPQHF.

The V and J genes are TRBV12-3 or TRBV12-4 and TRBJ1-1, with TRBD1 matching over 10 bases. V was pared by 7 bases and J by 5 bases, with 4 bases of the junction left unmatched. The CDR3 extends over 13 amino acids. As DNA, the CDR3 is TGTGCCAGCAACCGACAGGGGGCAACTGAAGCTTTCTTT. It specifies CASNRQGATEAFF.

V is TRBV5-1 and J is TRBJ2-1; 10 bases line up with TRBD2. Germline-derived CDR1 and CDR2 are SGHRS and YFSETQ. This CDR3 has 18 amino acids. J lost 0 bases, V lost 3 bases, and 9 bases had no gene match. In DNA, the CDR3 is TGCGCCAGCAGCTCTGGACTAGCGGCCTCAAGCTCCTACAATGAGCAGTTCTTC. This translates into CASSSGLAASSSYNEQFF.

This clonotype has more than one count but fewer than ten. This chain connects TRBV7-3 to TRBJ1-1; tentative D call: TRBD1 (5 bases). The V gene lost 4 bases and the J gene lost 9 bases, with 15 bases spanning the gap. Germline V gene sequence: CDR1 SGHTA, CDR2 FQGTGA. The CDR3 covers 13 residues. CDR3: CASSSRGGEKAFF. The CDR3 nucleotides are TGTGCCAGCAGCTCCCGGGGAGGGGAGAAAGCTTTCTTT.

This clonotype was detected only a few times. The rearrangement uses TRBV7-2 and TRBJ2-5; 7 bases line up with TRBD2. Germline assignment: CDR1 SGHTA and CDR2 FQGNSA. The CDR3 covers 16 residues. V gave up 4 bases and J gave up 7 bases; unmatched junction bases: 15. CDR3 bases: TGTGCCAGCAGCTCCGTGGGACTGGCGGGAGACAGGACCCAGTACTTC. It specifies CASSSVGLAGDRTQYF.

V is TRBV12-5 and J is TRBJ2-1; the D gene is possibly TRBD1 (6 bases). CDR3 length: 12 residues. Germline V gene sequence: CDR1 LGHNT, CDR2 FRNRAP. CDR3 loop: CASQGGYNEQFF. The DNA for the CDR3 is TGTGCATCGCAAGGGGGATACAATGAGCAGTTCTTC.

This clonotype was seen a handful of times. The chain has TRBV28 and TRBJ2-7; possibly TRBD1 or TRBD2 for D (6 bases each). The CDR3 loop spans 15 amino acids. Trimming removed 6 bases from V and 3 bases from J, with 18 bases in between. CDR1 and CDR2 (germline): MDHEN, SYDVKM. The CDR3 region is CASRGGTGALYEQYF. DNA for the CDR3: TGTGCCAGCAGAGGAGGGACGGGGGCACTCTACGAGCAGTACTTC. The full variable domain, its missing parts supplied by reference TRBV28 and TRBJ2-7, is DVKVTQSSRYLVKRTGEKVFLECVQDMDHENMFWYRQDPGLGLRLIYFSYDVKMKEKGDIPEGYSVSREKKERFSLILESASTNQTSMYLCASRGGTGALYEQYFGPGTRLTVT.

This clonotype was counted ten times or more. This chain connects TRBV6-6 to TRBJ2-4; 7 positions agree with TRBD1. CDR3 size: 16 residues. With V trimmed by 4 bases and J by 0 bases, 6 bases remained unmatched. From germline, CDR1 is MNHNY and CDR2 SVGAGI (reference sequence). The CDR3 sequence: CASSSKGQLAKNIQYF. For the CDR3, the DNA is TGTGCCAGCAGTTCCAAGGGACAGCTAGCCAAAAACATTCAGTACTTC.

CDR3 sequence (DNA): TGCGCCAGCAGCTACCTTGACAGATGCTCCTACAATGAGCAGTTCTTC. Translation: CASSYLDRCSYNEQFF. The rearrangement joins TRBV23-1 to TRBJ2-1; D possibly corresponds to TRBD1 (5 bases). TRBV23-1 is identified as an open reading frame with a role that is uncertain. This CDR3 comprises 16 residues. Trimming stripped 6 bases from V and 0 bases from J, with 15 bases between.

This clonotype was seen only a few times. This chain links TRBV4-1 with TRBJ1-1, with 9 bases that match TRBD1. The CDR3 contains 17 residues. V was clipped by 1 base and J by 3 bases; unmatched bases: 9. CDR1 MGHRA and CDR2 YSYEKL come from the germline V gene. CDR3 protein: CASSQGIIRDRDTEAFF. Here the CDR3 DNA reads TGCGCCAGCAGCCAAGGGATCATCCGGGACAGGGACACTGAAGCTTTCTTT.

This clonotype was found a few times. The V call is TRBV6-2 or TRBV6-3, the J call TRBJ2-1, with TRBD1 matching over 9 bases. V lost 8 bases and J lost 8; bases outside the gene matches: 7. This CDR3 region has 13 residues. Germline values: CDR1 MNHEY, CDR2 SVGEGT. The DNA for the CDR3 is TGTGCCAGCCTCACCGGGACAGGGCATGAGCAGTTCTTC. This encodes CASLTGTGHEQFF.